A selection of T cell receptor beta chains follows, all from one sample in a study of CD8 T cells in ankylosing spondylitis. TCRdb reanalysed the 5' RACE reads using MiXCR and keeps one entry per CDR3 protein. This sample has under 850,000 distinct CDR3 sequences, with 15% to 20% found just once. The sequenced sample was blood, either unsorted or a sorted T cell fraction (not recorded which). These receptors all stem from a male donor with ankylosing spondylitis. The CDR3 runs from the conserved cysteine through the conserved F or W. Each record gives: CDR3 DNA, CDR3 protein, clone size, D gene, J gene, V gene. The D gene is left open where the match is weak. Clone size is given for some rows only: seen once, a few or many times, or a class if the clone is expanded.

TGTGCCAGCAGTCCCACCCCCCACTCAGTCACGGGGTCCTCCGAGCAGTACTTC,CASSPTPHSVTGSSEQYF,NA,NA,TRBJ2-7,TRBV27
TGTGCCAGCTCACCGACCATGACAGTTTTAGCCGGGGAGCTGTTTTTT,CASSPTMTVLAGELFF,NA,NA,TRBJ2-2,TRBV18
TGTGCCAGCAGCACCACTACCGGGCCAATTATCGAAAAACTGTTTTTT,CASSTTTGPIIEKLFF,few,NA,TRBJ1-4,TRBV7-9
TGCAGTGCTAGAGAACAGGGGGTTCCGGGTGGCTACACCTTC,CSAREQGVPGGYTF,NA,TRBD1,TRBJ1-2,TRBV20-1
TGTGCCAGCAGCGTATCGGGCCTAGCGGACAATGAGCAGTTCTTC,CASSVSGLADNEQFF,few,TRBD2,TRBJ2-1,TRBV9
TGCAGTGCTGGCACATACAATGAGCAGTTCTTC,CSAGTYNEQFF,many,NA,TRBJ2-1,TRBV20-1
TGTGCCAGCGGAATGGGACAGGACCTGGATTCACCCCTCCACTTT,CASGMGQDLDSPLHF,few,TRBD1,TRBJ1-6,TRBV5-6
TGTGCATTTGGGACAAGCACAGATACGCAGTATTTT,CAFGTSTDTQYF,many,NA,TRBJ2-3,TRBV12-3/TRBV12-4
TGTGCCAGCAGCCCCGCCATTTACAGAAATGATCAGCCCCAGCATTTT,CASSPAIYRNDQPQHF,NA,NA,TRBJ1-5,TRBV12-3/TRBV12-4
TGTGCCAGCAGCTTGGAGGGGGGCCTTCAGCCCCAGCATTTT,CASSLEGGLQPQHF,NA,NA,TRBJ1-5,TRBV5-6
TGCGCCAGCAGCCTACGACAGGGCCGGTCTCCCCTCTATGGCTACACCTTC,CASSLRQGRSPLYGYTF,few,TRBD1,TRBJ1-2,TRBV4-1
TGCGCCAGCAGCTTGCCCAGGGGGCAAGAGACCCAGTACTTC,CASSLPRGQETQYF,NA,TRBD1,TRBJ2-5,TRBV5-1
TGTGCCAGCAGCCAAGAGGTGGCGGGAGGGCCCCACGAGCAGTACTTC,CASSQEVAGGPHEQYF,few,TRBD2,TRBJ2-7,TRBV4-2
TGTGCCAGCAGCTTGCCCCATCGGGATGAGCAGTTCTTC,CASSLPHRDEQFF,few,NA,TRBJ2-1,TRBV7-2
TGCGCCAGCAGCCAAGACCCACCTAGCGGGAGCGACAATGAGCAGTTCTTC,CASSQDPPSGSDNEQFF,few,TRBD2,TRBJ2-1,TRBV4-1
TGTGCCAGCAGTTTGTTAGAGAAAAACATTCAGTACTTC,CASSLLEKNIQYF,few,NA,TRBJ2-4,TRBV28
TGTGCCATCAGTGAGTCGGTAGACACTGAAGCTTTCTTT,CAISESVDTEAFF,few,NA,TRBJ1-1,TRBV10-3
TGTGCCAGCAGCGGCCCGACTGAAGAACCAATGAACACTGAAGCTTTCTTT,CASSGPTEEPMNTEAFF,few,NA,TRBJ1-1,TRBV7-8
TGCGCCAGCAGCACTAGGGGACTAGCGGGAGCCCATGAGCAGTTCTTC,CASSTRGLAGAHEQFF,many,TRBD2,TRBJ2-1,TRBV5-1
TGCGCCAGCAGCTTGGATCAGGGGGGAGAGCCCCAGCATTTT,CASSLDQGGEPQHF,few,TRBD1,TRBJ1-5,TRBV5-1
TGTGCCAGCAGCGTAGGAAGGGGGGCCGACCGTTCCCTACTAGGAAACACCATATATTTT,CASSVGRGADRSLLGNTIYF,many,NA,TRBJ1-3,TRBV9
TGTGCCAGCAGCGTACAGACAGGGACCTCCTACGAGCAGTACTTC,CASSVQTGTSYEQYF,few,TRBD1,TRBJ2-7,TRBV4-2
TGTGCCAGCAGCCGGGAAGGGGGCTACACTGAAGCTTTCTTT,CASSREGGYTEAFF,NA,TRBD1,TRBJ1-1,TRBV5-5
TGTGCCAGCAGCTTAGCGGACCGTTTGTTAGGTACGCAGTATTTT,CASSLADRLLGTQYF,NA,NA,TRBJ2-3,TRBV7-6
TGTGCCAGCAGCTTAGAACAGGGTAATTCACCCCTCCACTTT,CASSLEQGNSPLHF,NA,NA,TRBJ1-6,TRBV7-2
TGTGCCAGCAGTTACAGGGGCGCAGATACGCAGTATTTT,CASSYRGADTQYF,many,TRBD1,TRBJ2-3,TRBV7-2
TGTGCCAGCAGTTTAGCTGGCGGCGGGGACGAGCAGTACTTC,CASSLAGGGDEQYF,many,NA,TRBJ2-7,TRBV12-3/TRBV12-4
TGCAGCGCTTTCTCTGGGGCCAACGTCCTGACTTTC,CSAFSGANVLTF,NA,NA,TRBJ2-6,TRBV29-1
TGTGCCAGCAGTTTAAGACTAGCGAGGTTCACTAGCACAGATACGCAGTATTTT,CASSLRLARFTSTDTQYF,NA,TRBD2,TRBJ2-3,TRBV12-3/TRBV12-4
TGTGCCAGCAGTTACCAGAGACAGAGCTCCTACAATGAGCAGTTCTTC,CASSYQRQSSYNEQFF,few,NA,TRBJ2-1,TRBV6-5
TGCAGTGCTAGAGACCCGGGACCTACAGTCGACTTCTTC,CSARDPGPTVDFF,NA,NA,TRBJ2-1,TRBV20-1
TGCAGTGCGGCCGGGACAGGGGCGAAACAGCCCCAGCATTTT,CSAAGTGAKQPQHF,few,TRBD1,TRBJ1-5,TRBV20-1
TGTGCCAGCAGCCAAGCCCCCACTAGTGCCGATGAGCAGTTCTTC,CASSQAPTSADEQFF,NA,NA,TRBJ2-1,TRBV4-2
TGTGCCAGCAGCCAAGATTTGGGTCCCTACAATGAGCAGTTCTTC,CASSQDLGPYNEQFF,NA,NA,TRBJ2-1,TRBV4-2
TGCGCCAGCAGCAAGGGACAGGGGGGCACAGATACGCAGTATTTT,CASSKGQGGTDTQYF,NA,TRBD1,TRBJ2-3,TRBV5-1
TGTGCCAGCACCACTAGCGGGATTAAAGAGACCCAGTACTTC,CASTTSGIKETQYF,NA,TRBD2,TRBJ2-5,TRBV7-9
TGCAGTGCTAGTGGCGGCTTACCCAATTCACCCCTCCACTTT,CSASGGLPNSPLHF,NA,NA,TRBJ1-6,TRBV20-1
TGTGCCAGCGGGCAGAACACTGAAGCTTTCTTT,CASGQNTEAFF,few,NA,TRBJ1-1,TRBV3-1
TGTGCCAGCAATCCGGGACAGGGTGTCGCGAACACTGAAGCTTTCTTT,CASNPGQGVANTEAFF,few,TRBD1,TRBJ1-1,TRBV12-3/TRBV12-4
TGTGCCAGCAGCTTGTGGGTCAGCCAATACGAGCAGTACTTC,CASSLWVSQYEQYF,many,NA,TRBJ2-7,TRBV5-6
TGCAGCGTCCAACGAACGGGAGGACAGGGGCGGACTGAAGCTTTCTTT,CSVQRTGGQGRTEAFF,many,TRBD1,TRBJ1-1,TRBV29-1
TGTGCCAGCACCACTTGGGGACAGGGGCGCCCAGAGACCCAGTACTTC,CASTTWGQGRPETQYF,few,TRBD1,TRBJ2-5,TRBV18
TGTGCCAGCAGCCAGGCACTCTCCTACAATGAGCAGTTCTTC,CASSQALSYNEQFF,few,NA,TRBJ2-1,TRBV3-1
TGTGCCTGGAGTGTAAACACTGAAGCTTTCTTT,CAWSVNTEAFF,few,NA,TRBJ1-1,TRBV30
TGTGCCAGCGGCCGAGGGGGGGGAGGAAAAAACTACGAGCAGTACTTC,CASGRGGGGKNYEQYF,few,NA,TRBJ2-7,TRBV7-2
TGTGCCAGCAGCCCCGGGACAGGGGGGACCATACCCCTCCACTTT,CASSPGTGGTIPLHF,few,TRBD1,TRBJ1-6,TRBV3-1
TGTGCCAGCAGCTCCCGCCCTGCGGGGGACACCGGGGAGCTGTTTTTT,CASSSRPAGDTGELFF,NA,TRBD2,TRBJ2-2,TRBV7-7
TGCGCCAGCAGCCAGACTTTGGACAGGTACTTCTCTGGGGCCAACGTCCTGACTTTC,CASSQTLDRYFSGANVLTF,NA,TRBD1,TRBJ2-6,TRBV4-3
TGTGCCAGCAGCTGGGGACTAGCGGGAGTCGGCGGGACCCAGTACTTC,CASSWGLAGVGGTQYF,few,TRBD2,TRBJ2-5,TRBV5-6
TGTGCCAGCAGGCAGGGGGACCTTCGGGCCTACGAGCAGTACTTC,CASRQGDLRAYEQYF,NA,TRBD1,TRBJ2-7,TRBV12-3/TRBV12-4
TGTGCCAGCAGTGGCGACTCGAAAAACACCGGGGAGCTGTTTTTT,CASSGDSKNTGELFF,few,NA,TRBJ2-2,TRBV12-3/TRBV12-4
TGTGCCAGCAGCCAATCAGGGCCTAGCGGGGGGCCTTACAATGAGCAGTTCTTC,CASSQSGPSGGPYNEQFF,few,TRBD2,TRBJ2-1,TRBV3-1